This T cell receptor beta chain is from a study of T cell clonotyping in hematopoietic cell transplantation. The CDR3 extends over 11 amino acids. Per the germline V gene, CDR1 is DFQATT and CDR2 is SNEGSKA (reference sequence). V gave up 5 bases and J gave up 0 bases, with 5 bases separating them. Samples: about 28 days before transplant, then days 30, 100 and 180 after. Study results and caveats: Higher Inverse Simpson Index values in graft donor and pretransplant recipient predicted broader posttransplant TCR diversity. At the given depth, recipient repertoires were over 97% de novo clonotypes.

Data came from immunoSEQ multiplex PCR; TCRdb stores just in-frame clones and leaves some out. Here the sample spans roughly 3,000 clones, approximately 82% being singletons. Concerning this clone: The antigen remains undetermined. The same CDR3 arises from other DNA sequences in this sample as well.

The V call is TRBV20-1, the J call TRBJ2-7; unclear D gene. The receptor comes from a male patient between 60 and 69 years old who had an allogeneic stem cell transplant, so T cells may come from the graft donor. Some clones in this sample may be carry-over from other donors' samples. Specimen: peripheral blood mononuclear cells, collected 30 days after allogeneic stem cell transplant. CDR3 in DNA: TGCAGTGCTCCTACCTCCTACGAGCAGTACTTC. Amino acids: CSAPTSYEQYF.